Shown below are 10 T cell receptor beta chains from a single sample sequenced in a study of OX40 agonist ivuxolimab in advanced cancers. Some clones are missing from TCRdb's copy, which holds only in-frame ones; the method was immunoSEQ multiplex PCR. The data show roughly 60,000 clones, with about 93% seen just once and more than 20% held by the top ten. Material: CD4+ or CD8+ T cells sorted from blood, obtained in a trial of the OX40 agonist ivuxolimab. The origin of the receptors is an adult with an advanced solid tumor such as melanoma, head and neck, liver or kidney cancer.

This sequence joins TRBV30 and TRBJ2-7; D ambiguous. CDR1 and CDR2 from the germline V gene are GTSNPN and SVGIG (reference sequence). The ends were cut back, 0 bases at V and 0 bases at J, with 18 bases in the middle. This CDR3 contains 17 residues. CDR3 bases: TGTGCCTGGAGTGTACAACTCGGGTCAGGCCTCTCCTACGAGCAGTACTTC. Translating it yields CAWSVQLGSGLSYEQYF. Together with reference TRBV30 and TRBJ2-7, the CDR3 gives the full variable domain: SQTIHQWPATLVQPVGSPLSLECTVEGTSNPNLYWYRQAAGRGLQLLFYSVGIGQISSEVPQNLSASRPQDRQFILSSKKLLLSDSGFYLCAWSVQLGSGLSYEQYFGPGTRLTVT.

V and J are TRBV6-1 and TRBJ1-1; D not resolved. CDR3 length: 9 residues. V dropped 8 bases and J dropped 6 bases, with 4 bases sitting between them. From germline, CDR1 is MNHNS and CDR2 SASEGT. In nucleotides, the CDR3 is TGTGCCAGCGGGCCTGAAGCTTTCTTT. It translates to CASGPEAFF.

The genes are TRBV9 and TRBJ2-5, with 7 bases matching TRBD1. The J call may be wrong; the DNA end is better matched by TRBJ2-7. CDR3 length: 16 residues. Germline assignment: CDR1 SGDLS and CDR2 YYNGEE. This chain's CDR3 is CASSGPGQVLPYEQYF. The DNA for the CDR3 is TGTGCCAGCAGCGGCCCAGGACAGGTCCTCCCCTACGAGCAGTACTTC.

V gene TRBV29-1 combines with J gene TRBJ2-4; D ambiguous. V lost 1 base to trimming and J lost 3 bases, with 4 bases between them. This CDR3 has 12 residues. Germline values: CDR1 SQVTM, CDR2 ANQGSEA. The CDR3 is CSVEAGKNIQYF. The CDR3 DNA reads as TGCAGCGTTGAAGCTGGCAAAAACATTCAGTACTTC.

The rearrangement joins TRBV29-1 to TRBJ2-7, with D perhaps being TRBD1 or TRBD2 (6 bases each). The CDR3 totals 11 residues. Trimming left V 6 bases short and J 3 bases short, with 9 bases between. In germline, CDR1 is SQVTM, CDR2 ANQGSEA. The CDR3 coding sequence is TGCAGCGTAGGGGGAGGCTACGAGCAGTACTTC. It translates to CSVGGGYEQYF.

CDR3 bases: TGCAGTGCCCCCCGCCCCTACGAGCAGTACTTC. Translating gives CSAPRPYEQYF. This chain uses TRBV20-1 with TRBJ2-7; no clear D gene. V lost 6 bases to trimming and J lost 2 bases, with 8 bases between them. Germline V gene lookup returns CDR1 DFQATT and CDR2 SNEGSKA (reference sequence). CDR3 length equals 11 residues.

The gene calls are TRBV28 and TRBJ1-5; TRBD1 matches at 9 bases. Per the germline V gene, CDR1 is MDHEN and CDR2 is SYDVKM. The J segment lost 7 bases and the V segment lost 6 bases, leaving 7 bases of the junction unmatched. The CDR3 runs to 14 residues. Written as DNA, the CDR3 is TGTGCCAGCAGCCTTGGACAGGGGCAACAGCCCCAGCATTTT. Protein: CASSLGQGQQPQHF.

The gene calls are TRBV7-6 and TRBJ2-1; 11 bases align to TRBD2. The germline V gene has CDR1 SGHVS and CDR2 FNYEAQ. V was clipped by 1 base and J by 7 bases; unmatched bases: 15. The CDR3 is 19 residues long. The chain's CDR3 is CASSLVVAGGIRAGNEQFF. CDR3 DNA sequence: TGTGCCAGCAGCTTAGTGGTAGCGGGAGGGATACGGGCGGGAAATGAGCAGTTCTTC.

This sequence joins TRBV5-1 and TRBJ2-5; 7 bases agree with TRBD2. This CDR3 is built from 13 residues. Trimming at V came to 1 base and at J to 7 bases, leaving 4 bases not matched to a gene. Germline V CDR1 and CDR2: SGHRS, YFSETQ. CDR3 coding DNA: TGCGCCAGCAGCTTGACAGGCGGGGGGACCCAGTACTTC. As protein: CASSLTGGGTQYF. The entire variable domain, with the rest obtained from reference TRBV5-1 and TRBJ2-5, is as follows: KAGVTQTPRYLIKTRGQQVTLSCSPISGHRSVSWYQQTPGQGLQFLFEYFSETQRNKGNFPGRFSGRQFSNSRSEMNVSTLELGDSALYLCASSLTGGGTQYFGPGTRLLVL.

This chain uses TRBV4-2 with TRBJ1-5; D perhaps matches TRBD1 (5 bases). Germline assignment: CDR1 LGHNA and CDR2 YNFKEQ. The V and J ends lost 0 bases and 0 bases respectively, with 18 bases between them. The CDR3 is 19 residues long. The CDR3 region has the DNA TGTGCCAGCAGCCAAGATGGGGTTGACAGTCCTTATAGCAATCAGCCCCAGCATTTT. This sequence encodes CASSQDGVDSPYSNQPQHF.